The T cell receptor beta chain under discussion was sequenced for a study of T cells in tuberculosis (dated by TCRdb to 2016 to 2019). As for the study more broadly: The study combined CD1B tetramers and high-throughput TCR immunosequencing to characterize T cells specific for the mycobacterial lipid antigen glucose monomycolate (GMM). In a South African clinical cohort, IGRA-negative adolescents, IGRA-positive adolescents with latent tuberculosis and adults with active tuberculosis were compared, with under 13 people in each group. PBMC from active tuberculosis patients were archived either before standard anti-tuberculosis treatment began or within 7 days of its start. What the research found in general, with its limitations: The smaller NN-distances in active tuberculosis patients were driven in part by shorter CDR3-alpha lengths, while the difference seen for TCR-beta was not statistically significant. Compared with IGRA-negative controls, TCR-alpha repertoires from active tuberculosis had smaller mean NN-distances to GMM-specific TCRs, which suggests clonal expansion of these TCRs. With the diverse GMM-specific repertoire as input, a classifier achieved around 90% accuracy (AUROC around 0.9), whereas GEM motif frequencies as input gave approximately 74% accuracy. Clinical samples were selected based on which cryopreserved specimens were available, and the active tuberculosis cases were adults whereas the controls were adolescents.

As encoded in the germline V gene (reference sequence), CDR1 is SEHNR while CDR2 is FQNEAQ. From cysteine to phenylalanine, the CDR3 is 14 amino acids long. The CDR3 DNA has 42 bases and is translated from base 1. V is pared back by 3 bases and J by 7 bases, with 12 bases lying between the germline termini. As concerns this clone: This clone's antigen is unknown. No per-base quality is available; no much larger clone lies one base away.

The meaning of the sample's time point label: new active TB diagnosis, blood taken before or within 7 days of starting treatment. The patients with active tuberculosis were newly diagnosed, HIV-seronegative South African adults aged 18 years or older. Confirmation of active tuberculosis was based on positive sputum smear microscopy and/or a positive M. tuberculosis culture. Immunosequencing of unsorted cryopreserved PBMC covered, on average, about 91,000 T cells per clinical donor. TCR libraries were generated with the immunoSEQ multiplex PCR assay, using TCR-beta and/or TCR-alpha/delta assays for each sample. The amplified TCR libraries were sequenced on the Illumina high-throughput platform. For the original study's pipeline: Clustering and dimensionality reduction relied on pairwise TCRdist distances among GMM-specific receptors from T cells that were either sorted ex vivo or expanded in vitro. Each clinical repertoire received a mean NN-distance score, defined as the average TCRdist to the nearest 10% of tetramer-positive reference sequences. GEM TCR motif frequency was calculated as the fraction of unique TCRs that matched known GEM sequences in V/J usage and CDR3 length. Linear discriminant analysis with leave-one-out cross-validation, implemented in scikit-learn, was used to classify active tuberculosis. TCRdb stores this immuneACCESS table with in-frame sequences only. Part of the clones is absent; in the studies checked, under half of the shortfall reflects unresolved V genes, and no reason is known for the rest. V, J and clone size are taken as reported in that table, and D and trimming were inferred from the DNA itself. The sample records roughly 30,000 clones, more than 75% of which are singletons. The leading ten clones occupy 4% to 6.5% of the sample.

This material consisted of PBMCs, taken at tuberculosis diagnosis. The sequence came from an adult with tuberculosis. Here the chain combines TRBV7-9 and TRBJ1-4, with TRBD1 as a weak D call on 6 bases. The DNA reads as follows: TGTGCCAGCAGCTTTGGGGGCCGGAGTGAAAAACTGTTTTTT. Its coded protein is CASSFGGRSEKLFF.